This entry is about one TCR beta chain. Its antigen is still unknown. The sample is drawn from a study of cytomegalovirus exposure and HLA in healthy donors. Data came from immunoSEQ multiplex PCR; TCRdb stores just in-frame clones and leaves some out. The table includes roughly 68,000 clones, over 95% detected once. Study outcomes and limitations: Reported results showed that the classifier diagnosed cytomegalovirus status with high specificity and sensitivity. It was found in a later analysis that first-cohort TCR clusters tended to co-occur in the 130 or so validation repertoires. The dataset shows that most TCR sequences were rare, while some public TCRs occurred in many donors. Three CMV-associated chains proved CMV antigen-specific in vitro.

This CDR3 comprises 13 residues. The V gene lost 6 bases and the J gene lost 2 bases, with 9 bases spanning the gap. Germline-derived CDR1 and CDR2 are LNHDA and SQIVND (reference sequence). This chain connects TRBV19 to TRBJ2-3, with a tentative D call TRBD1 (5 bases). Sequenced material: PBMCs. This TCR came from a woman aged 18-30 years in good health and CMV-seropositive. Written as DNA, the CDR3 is TGTGCCAGTAGGACAGACCTCACAGATACGCAGTATTTT. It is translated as CASRTDLTDTQYF.